The present entry profiles one TCR beta chain with its context. The V gene's germline CDR1 is MGHRA and CDR2 YSYEKL. This CDR3 comprises 15 residues. Unmatched junction bases numbered 6, after V lost 4 bases and J lost 4 bases. This specimen belongs to a study of blood T cell repertoires in COVID-19. Study in general: Sites across the United States, Italy and Spain contributed samples from acute and convalescent COVID-19. PBMCs, B-cell-depleted T cells, or T cells provided the cDNA or gDNA that made up the material.

The authors' processing: How many nucleated cells were present was estimated from reference gene primer amplification. The table came from immunoSEQ multiplex PCR; TCRdb's copy has only in-frame clones and leaves some out. V and J calls and clone size come straight from that table; D and trimming were deduced from the DNA. The table lists some 120,000 clones, 70% to 85% of them singletons. The sequence was obtained from a man in his 70s with active or convalescent COVID-19. The sample comprised peripheral blood. The chain couples TRBV4-1 to TRBJ2-3; 9 nucleotides line up with TRBD1. Written as DNA, the CDR3 is TGCGCCAGCAGCCTTGGGGACAGGGCTGCAGATACGCAGTATTTT. Amino acid sequence: CASSLGDRAADTQYF.